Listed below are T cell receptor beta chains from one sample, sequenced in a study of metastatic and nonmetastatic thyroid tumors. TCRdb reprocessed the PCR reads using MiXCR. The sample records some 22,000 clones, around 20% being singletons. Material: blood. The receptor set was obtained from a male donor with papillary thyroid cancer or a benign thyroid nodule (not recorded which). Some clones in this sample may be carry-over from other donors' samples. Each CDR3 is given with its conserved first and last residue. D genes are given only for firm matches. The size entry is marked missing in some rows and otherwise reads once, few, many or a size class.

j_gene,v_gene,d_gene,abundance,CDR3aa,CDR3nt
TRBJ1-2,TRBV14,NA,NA,CARMPQGGDGYTF,TGTGCCAGGATGCCACAGGGAGGGGATGGCTACACCTTC
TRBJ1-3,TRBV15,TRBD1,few,CATSLDRGRNTIYF,TGTGCCACCAGCCTAGACAGGGGCAGAAACACCATATATTTT
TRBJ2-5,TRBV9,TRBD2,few,CASSSRGSGRGETQYF,TGTGCCAGCAGTTCCCGGGGCAGCGGGAGGGGAGAGACCCAGTACTTC
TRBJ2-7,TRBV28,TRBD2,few,CASRSPSSGRAYEQYF,TGTGCCAGCAGGAGCCCCTCTAGCGGTCGGGCCTACGAGCAGTACTTC
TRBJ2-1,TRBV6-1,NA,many,CASSEVGNEQFF,TGTGCCAGCAGTGAAGTCGGCAATGAGCAGTTCTTC
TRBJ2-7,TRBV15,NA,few,CATSRDVAGSSYEQYF,TGTGCCACCAGCAGAGATGTGGCAGGCAGCTCCTACGAGCAGTACTTC
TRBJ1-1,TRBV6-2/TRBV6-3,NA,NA,CASSGQLPNEAFF,TGTGCCAGCAGTGGACAGCTCCCCAATGAAGCTTTCTTT
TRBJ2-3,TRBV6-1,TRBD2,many,CASSRGLAGADTQYF,TGTGCCAGCAGCCGAGGACTAGCGGGTGCAGATACGCAGTATTTT
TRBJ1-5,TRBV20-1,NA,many,CSARQGGGQPQHF,TGCAGTGCTAGACAGGGAGGAGGCCAGCCCCAGCATTTT
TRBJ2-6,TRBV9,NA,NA,CASSVIGEGWGSWANVLTF,TGTGCCAGCAGCGTAATAGGAGAGGGATGGGGTTCTTGGGCCAACGTCCTTACTTTC
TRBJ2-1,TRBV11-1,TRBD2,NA,CASSSLAGGPNEQFF,TGTGCCAGCAGCTCCCTAGCGGGAGGGCCGAATGAGCAGTTCTTC
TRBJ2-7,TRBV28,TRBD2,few,CAISALAVVSYEQYF,TGTGCCATCAGCGCCCTAGCGGTAGTCTCCTACGAGCAGTACTTC
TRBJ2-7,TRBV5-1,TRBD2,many,CASSEGTNYEQYF,TGCGCCAGCAGCGAAGGGACTAACTACGAGCAGTACTTC
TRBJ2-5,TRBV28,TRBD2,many,CASGRPAGTSAKETQYF,TGTGCCAGCGGTCGCCCGGCCGGGACTAGCGCAAAAGAGACCCAGTACTTC
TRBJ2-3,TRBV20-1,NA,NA,CSLADTQYF,TGCAGTTTGGCAGATACGCAGTATTTT
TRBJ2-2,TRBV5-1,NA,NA,CASTTGYRAGELFF,TGCGCCAGCACCACAGGTTATAGGGCCGGGGAGCTGTTTTTT
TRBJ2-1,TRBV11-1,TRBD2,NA,CASSISSGSRDEQFF,TGTGCCAGCAGCATCTCTAGCGGATCCAGGGATGAGCAGTTCTTC
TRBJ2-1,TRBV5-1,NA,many,CASSLGAGWYNEQFF,TGCGCCAGCAGCTTGGGTGCGGGTTGGTACAATGAGCAGTTCTTC
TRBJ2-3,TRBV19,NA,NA,CASRGRGRTDTQYF,TGTGCCAGTAGAGGCAGAGGACGCACAGATACGCAGTATTTT
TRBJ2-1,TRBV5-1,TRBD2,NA,CASSSTGTSDHNEQFF,TGCGCCAGCAGCTCAACCGGGACTAGCGACCACAATGAGCAGTTCTTC
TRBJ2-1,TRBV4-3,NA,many,CASSQDRSSYNEQFF,TGCGCCAGCAGCCAGGACCGTAGCTCCTACAATGAGCAGTTCTTC
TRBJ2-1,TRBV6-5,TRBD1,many,CASSYSTSTGIHNEQFF,TGTGCCAGCAGTTACAGTACATCGACAGGGATACACAATGAGCAGTTCTTC
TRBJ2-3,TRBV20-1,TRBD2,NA,CSATSGSVSDTQYF,TGCAGTGCCACGAGCGGGAGCGTCTCAGATACGCAGTATTTT
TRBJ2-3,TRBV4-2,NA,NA,CASSQGGGSTDTQYF,TGTGCCAGCAGCCAAGGAGGCGGGAGCACAGATACGCAGTATTTT
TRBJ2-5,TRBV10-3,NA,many,CAISRTHWTQETQYF,TGTGCCATCAGCAGAACGCACTGGACCCAAGAGACCCAGTACTTC
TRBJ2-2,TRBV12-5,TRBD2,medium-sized,CASGPREGDGELFF,TGTGCTAGTGGTCCGCGGGAGGGAGACGGGGAGCTGTTTTTT
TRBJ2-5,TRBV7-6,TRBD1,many,CASSGRDRQETQYF,TGTGCCAGCAGCGGAAGGGACAGACAAGAGACCCAGTACTTC
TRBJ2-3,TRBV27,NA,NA,CASSTDTDKQYF,TGTGCCAGCAGTACCGATACAGATAAGCAGTATTTT
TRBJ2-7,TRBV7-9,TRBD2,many,CASSLTSGRDREQYF,TGTGCCAGCAGCTTAACCAGCGGGAGAGATCGCGAGCAGTACTTC
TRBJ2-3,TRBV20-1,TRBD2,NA,CSARGDSGSRTDTQYF,TGCAGTGCTAGAGGTGATAGCGGGAGTCGGACAGATACGCAGTATTTT
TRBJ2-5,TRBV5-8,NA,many,CASSLDPGQGETQYF,TGTGCCAGCAGCTTGGACCCGGGGCAGGGTGAGACCCAGTACTTC
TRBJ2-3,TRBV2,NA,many,CASGRLSTDTQYF,TGTGCCAGCGGGAGGCTGAGCACAGATACGCAGTATTTT
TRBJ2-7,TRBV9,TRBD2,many,CASSVTGTSSDEQYF,TGTGCCAGCAGCGTAACGGGGACTAGTTCTGACGAGCAGTACTTC
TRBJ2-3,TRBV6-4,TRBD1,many,CASSEGQGTDTQYF,TGTGCCAGCAGTGAGGGACAGGGCACAGATACGCAGTATTTT
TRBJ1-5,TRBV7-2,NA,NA,CASSPWTPYHPQHF,TGTGCCAGCAGCCCCTGGACACCCTATCATCCCCAGCATTTT
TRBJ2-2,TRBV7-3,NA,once,CASSSGRPNTGELFF,TGTGCCAGCAGCTCCGGAAGGCCGAACACCGGGGAGCTGTTTTTT
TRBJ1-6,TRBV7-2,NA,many,CASPASGSEFSPLHF,TGTGCCAGCCCAGCTTCGGGTTCTGAGTTCTCACCCCTCCACTTT
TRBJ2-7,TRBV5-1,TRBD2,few,CASSRWSGEGREQYF,TGCGCCAGCAGTCGGTGGTCGGGGGAGGGCCGCGAGCAGTACTTC
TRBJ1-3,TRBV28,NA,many,CASRVRGNTIYF,TGTGCCAGCAGGGTCAGGGGAAACACCATATATTTT
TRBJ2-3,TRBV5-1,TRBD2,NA,CASSLERGWGDTQYF,TGCGCCAGCAGCTTGGAGCGGGGGTGGGGAGATACGCAGTATTTT
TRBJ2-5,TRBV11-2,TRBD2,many,CASSSFFSGSGYQETQYF,TGCGCCAGCAGCTCCTTCTTTAGCGGGAGCGGTTACCAAGAGACCCAGTACTTC
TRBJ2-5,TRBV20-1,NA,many,CSASPNTETQYF,TGCAGTGCTAGTCCGAATACAGAGACCCAGTACTTC
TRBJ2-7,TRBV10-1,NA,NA,CASSESLGPTYEQYF,TGCGCCAGCAGTGAGTCGTTAGGGCCTACCTACGAGCAGTACTTC
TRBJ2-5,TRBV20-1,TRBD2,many,CSAPRASGSETQYF,TGCAGTGCACCCCGGGCTAGCGGGAGTGAGACCCAGTACTTC
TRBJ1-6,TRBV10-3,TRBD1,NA,CAISTGQGNSPINF,TGTGCCATCAGTACGGGACAGGGTAATTCACCCATCAACTTT
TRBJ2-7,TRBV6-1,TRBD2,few,CASRELAGGPYEQYF,TGTGCCAGCAGGGAACTAGCGGGAGGGCCCTACGAGCAGTACTTC